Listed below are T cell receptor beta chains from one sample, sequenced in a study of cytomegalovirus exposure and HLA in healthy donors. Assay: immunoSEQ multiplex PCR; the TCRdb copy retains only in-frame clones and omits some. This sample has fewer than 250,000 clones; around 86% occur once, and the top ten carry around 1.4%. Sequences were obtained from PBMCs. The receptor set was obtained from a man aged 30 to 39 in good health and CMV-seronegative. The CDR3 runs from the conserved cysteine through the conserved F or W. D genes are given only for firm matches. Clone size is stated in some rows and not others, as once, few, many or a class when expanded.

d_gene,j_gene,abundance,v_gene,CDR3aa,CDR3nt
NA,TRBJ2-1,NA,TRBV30,CAWTGKRSSYNEQFF,TGTGCCTGGACGGGGAAGCGGAGCTCCTACAATGAGCAGTTCTTC
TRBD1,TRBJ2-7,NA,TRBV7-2,CASSLARTGNYEQYF,TGTGCCAGCAGCTTAGCCCGGACAGGGAACTACGAGCAGTACTTC
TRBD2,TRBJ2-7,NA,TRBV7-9,CASSSRTSGSSPYEQYF,TGTGCCAGCAGCTCCCGGACTAGCGGGAGTAGTCCCTACGAGCAGTACTTC
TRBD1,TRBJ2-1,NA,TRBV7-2,CASGRETGELQFF,TGTGCCAGCGGACGCGAAACAGGGGAGTTGCAGTTCTTC
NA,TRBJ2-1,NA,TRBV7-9,CASSLDMNNEQFF,TGTGCCAGCAGCTTAGACATGAACAATGAGCAGTTCTTC
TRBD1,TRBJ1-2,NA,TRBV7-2,CASSSPRDRVGGYTF,TGTGCCAGCAGCTCACCCAGGGACAGGGTGGGTGGCTACACCTTC
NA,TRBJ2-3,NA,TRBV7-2,CASSGGRTDTQYF,TGTGCCAGCAGCGGGGGCCGCACAGATACGCAGTATTTT
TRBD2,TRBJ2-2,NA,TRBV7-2,CASSSGPEDSGFTGELFF,TGTGCCAGCAGCTCGGGCCCTGAGGATAGCGGGTTTACCGGGGAGCTGTTTTTT
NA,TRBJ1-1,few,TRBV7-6,CASSLGGDTEAFF,TGTGCCAGCAGCCTGGGAGGGGACACTGAAGCTTTCTTT
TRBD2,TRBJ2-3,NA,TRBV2,CASSGLAQSTDTQYF,TGTGCCAGCAGTGGACTAGCGCAAAGCACAGATACGCAGTATTTT
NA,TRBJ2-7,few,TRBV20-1,CSGLASEQYF,TGCAGTGGCCTGGCATCCGAGCAGTACTTC
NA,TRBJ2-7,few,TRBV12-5,CASGLVDKFSSSYEQYF,TGTGCTAGTGGTTTGGTCGACAAGTTCTCGAGCTCCTACGAGCAGTACTTC
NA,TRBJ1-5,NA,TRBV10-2,CASSFKGGRQPQHF,TGCGCCAGCAGTTTCAAGGGAGGCCGGCAGCCCCAGCATTTT
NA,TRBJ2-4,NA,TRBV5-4,CASSAAGVAKNIQYF,TGTGCCAGCAGCGCGGCAGGGGTAGCCAAAAACATTCAGTACTTC
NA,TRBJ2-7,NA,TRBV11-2,CASSSDPGMESYEQYF,TGTGCCAGCAGCTCAGACCCGGGGATGGAGTCCTACGAGCAGTACTTC
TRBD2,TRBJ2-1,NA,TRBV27,CASSSPGLAGVLRNEQFF,TGTGCCAGCAGTAGTCCGGGACTAGCGGGGGTACTGCGGAATGAGCAGTTCTTC
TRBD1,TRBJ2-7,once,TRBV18,CASSLSPTGEEQYF,TGTGCCAGCTCACTCTCCCCGACAGGGGAGGAGCAGTACTTC
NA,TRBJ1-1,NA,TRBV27,CASSLRDSANTEAFF,TGTGCCAGCAGTTTACGTGACAGCGCGAACACTGAAGCTTTCTTT
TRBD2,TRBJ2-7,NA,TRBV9,CASSPLAGGPGEQYF,TGTGCCAGCAGCCCCCTAGCGGGAGGGCCGGGGGAGCAGTACTTC
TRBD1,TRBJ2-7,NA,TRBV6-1,CATNRDRDYEQYF,TGTGCCACCAACCGGGACAGGGACTACGAGCAGTACTTC
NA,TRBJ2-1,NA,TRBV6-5,CAKEPERSSYNEQFF,TGTGCCAAGGAACCTGAGCGGAGCTCCTACAATGAGCAGTTCTTC
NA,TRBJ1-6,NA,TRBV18,CASSPTRPTYNSPLHF,TGTGCCAGCTCCCCGACAAGGCCCACCTATAATTCACCCCTCCACTTT
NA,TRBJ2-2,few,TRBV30,CAWRAGRVGELFF,TGTGCCTGGAGGGCGGGGCGGGTCGGGGAGCTGTTTTTT
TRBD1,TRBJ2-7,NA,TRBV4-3,CASSQYLRQGSEQYF,TGCGCCAGCAGCCAATACCTCCGACAGGGGAGCGAGCAGTACTTC
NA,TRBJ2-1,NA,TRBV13,CASSPTRREEQFF,TGTGCCAGCAGCCCAACTAGAAGGGAAGAGCAGTTCTTC
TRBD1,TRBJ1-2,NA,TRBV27,CASSFTGQGGYTF,TGTGCCAGCAGTTTCACCGGACAGGGAGGCTACACCTTC
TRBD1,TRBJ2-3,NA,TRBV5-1,CASSLGGQGPTDTQYF,TGCGCCAGCAGCTTGGGGGGACAGGGGCCCACAGATACGCAGTATTTT